What follows is one T cell receptor (beta chain) and its context. This entry belongs to a study of shared clonotypes between healthy human individuals. This was a deep-level run. Profiling relied on immunoSEQ multiplex PCR, and the TCRdb table lists in-frame clones only, not all of them. The sample lists over a million clones, approximately 98% occurring once. CD45RA-negative memory and CD45RA+ naive subsets were split from the CD4+ cells. V lost 1 base and J 3 bases, leaving 16 bases between the germline ends. From germline, CDR1 is MGHRA and CDR2 YSYEKL. This CDR3 has 17 residues. Sequencing was carried out using naive CD4+ T cells sorted from blood. Sample subset: CD45RA+ positively selected. The sequence came from a man under 40 in good health. This rearrangement joins TRBV4-1 to TRBJ1-5; no clear D. The CDR3 loop reads CASSQGLGSGYNQPQHF. As DNA, the CDR3 is TGCGCCAGCAGCCAAGGGTTGGGGAGCGGATACAATCAGCCCCAGCATTTT.